This TCR beta chain emerged from a study of memory CD4+ T cells and cytomegalovirus serostatus. This CDR3 region has 16 residues. The ends lost 1 base at V and 10 bases at J; junction bases unmatched: 12. CDR1 is SEHNR, CDR2 FQNEAQ, per germline (reference sequence). Clones were sequenced by immunoSEQ multiplex PCR, and TCRdb holds only the in-frame ones, with some missing. The sample has tens of thousands of clones, roughly 78% seen once. Single viable CD3+CD4+CD8-CD45RO+ cells were sorted as the memory CD4+ T cells. V usage is TRBV7-9 and J usage is TRBJ1-4, with 7 bases aligning to TRBD1. The sample was memory CD4+ T cells from blood. This TCR was recovered from an adult in good health and CMV-seronegative. The CDR3 protein is CASSLDFREGAGKLFF. The CDR3 DNA follows: TGTGCCAGCAGCTTAGACTTTCGAGAGGGGGCCGGAAAACTGTTTTTT.